The 18 T cell receptor beta chains presented below share a single source sample, sequenced in a study of CD8+CD57+ T cells in acquired aplastic anemia. Genomic DNA templated the TCR beta VDJ and CDR3 profiling. TCRdb analysed the reads with MiXCR anew, one entry per CDR3 protein. This table holds about 140,000 distinct CDR3 sequences, less than 45% found once. Sequencing used sorted CD4+, CD8+, or CD8+CD57+ T cells (not recorded which) from PBMCs. These receptors came from a human donor in good health, serving as a control.

This clonotype was found a few times. The genes are TRBV9 and TRBJ2-5; D may correspond to TRBD1 or TRBD2 (6 bases each). The CDR3 consists of 13 residues. Germline V lookup: CDR1 SGDLS, CDR2 YYNGEE. Trimming removed 4 bases from V and 5 bases from J, with 12 bases in between. The CDR3 nucleotides are TGTGCCAGCAGCCCGGGGGCCTATGAGACCCAGTACTTC. This gives the protein CASSPGAYETQYF. The full variable domain, in which reference TRBV9 and TRBJ2-5 provide the parts outside the CDR3, is DSGVTQTPKHLITATGQRVTLRCSPRSGDLSVYWYQQSLDQGLQFLIQYYNGEERAKGNILERFSAQQFPDLHSELNLSSLELGDSALYFCASSPGAYETQYFGPGTRLLVL.

This clonotype was counted at least ten times. The chain is built from TRBV9 and TRBJ2-3; D is perhaps TRBD1 or TRBD2 (5 bases each). The CDR3 loop spans 15 amino acids. Trimming pared 3 bases from V and 7 bases from J, leaving 18 bases between. Per the germline V gene, CDR1 is SGDLS and CDR2 is YYNGEE. In nucleotides, the CDR3 is TGTGCCAGCAGCGCGCCGGGACCGGCTCCCTATACGCAGTATTTT. Its protein is CASSAPGPAPYTQYF. The full variable domain, its missing parts supplied by reference TRBV9 and TRBJ2-3, is DSGVTQTPKHLITATGQRVTLRCSPRSGDLSVYWYQQSLDQGLQFLIQYYNGEERAKGNILERFSAQQFPDLHSELNLSSLELGDSALYFCASSAPGPAPYTQYFGPGTRLTVL.

A few counts support this clonotype. This may arise from a read error, as a much more abundant clone is one base away. The chain is built from TRBV6-2 or TRBV6-3 and TRBJ2-7, with D possibly TRBD1 on 5 matching bases. The germline gives CDR1 MNHEY, CDR2 SVGEGT. This CDR3 has 13 residues. DNA of the CDR3: TGTGCCAGCACCCCACAGGTACCCTACGAGCAGTGCTTC. This codes for CASTPQVPYEQCF.

This chain uses TRBV15 with TRBJ1-6, with D tentatively TRBD1 (5 bases). V lost 5 bases and J 6 bases, leaving 8 bases between the germline ends. From germline, CDR1 is LNHNV and CDR2 YYDKDF (reference sequence). This CDR3 spans 13 amino acids. The CDR3 is CATSAGSNSPLHF. The CDR3 region has the DNA TGTGCCACCAGCGCAGGGAGTAATTCACCCCTCCACTTT.

This clonotype was counted ten times or more. This sequence joins TRBV7-8 and TRBJ1-1, with 8 positions matching TRBD1. This CDR3 is built from 13 residues. V lost 5 bases to trimming and J lost 9 bases; unmatched junction nucleotides: 8. Germline CDR1 is SGHVS and CDR2 is FQNEAQ. The CDR3 region is CASSLLRQGQAFF. In nucleotides, the CDR3 is TGTGCCAGCAGCCTCCTACGACAGGGGCAAGCTTTCTTT.

This clonotype has more than one count but fewer than ten. J is TRBJ2-4 and V is TRBV3-1, with D perhaps TRBD1 (6 bases). V lost 0 bases to trimming and J lost 2 bases, with 14 bases between them. This CDR3 comprises 17 residues. Germline V gene sequence: CDR1 LGHDT, CDR2 YNNKEL (reference sequence). The CDR3 DNA reads TGTGCCAGCAGCCAAGAGATCTCAGGGGTACCCAAAAACATTCAGTACTTC. The encoded protein is CASSQEISGVPKNIQYF.

This clonotype appeared many times. The V gene is TRBV4-2, the J gene TRBJ2-5; D gene uncertain. The germline V gene encodes CDR1 LGHNA and CDR2 YNFKEQ. There are 13 residues in the CDR3. V was pared by 3 bases and J by 3 bases, with 8 bases between. CDR3 amino acids: CASSQSVKETQYF. In nucleotides, the CDR3 is TGTGCCAGCAGCCAGTCAGTAAAAGAGACCCAGTACTTC.

The J gene is TRBJ2-7, the V gene TRBV4-1; 11 nucleotides match TRBD1. V gave up 6 bases and J gave up 3 bases; unmatched junction bases: 10. The germline gives CDR1 MGHRA, CDR2 YSYEKL. The length of the CDR3 is 16 residues. The CDR3, as DNA: TGCGCCAGCAGTCCGGAACCGGGGACAGGGGGCTACGAGCAGTACTTC. This codes for CASSPEPGTGGYEQYF.

This chain uses TRBV10-3 with TRBJ1-2; D is possibly TRBD1 (6 bases). The CDR3 length is 15 residues. The V gene's germline CDR1 is ENHRY and CDR2 SYGVKD. Trimming pared 11 bases from V and 4 bases from J, leaving 23 bases between. The CDR3 DNA sequence: TGTGCCTGTAGCGGGGGGCAAGGTAGCCCCTATGGCTACACCTTC. This sequence encodes CACSGGQGSPYGYTF.

A remark on this clonotype: The CDR3 end shows no conserved phenylalanine or tryptophan, and so a read error is likely. The limits of the CDR3 on the DNA are not certain, so only TCRdb's listed CDR3 is given. The chain uses TRBV20-1 and TRBJ2-2. The CDR3 numbers 13 amino acids, ends counted. Per germline, CDR1 DFQATT and CDR2 SNEGSKA (reference sequence). CDR3 sequence: CSAREGNTGELLS.

This clonotype was detected only once. A clone one base away is much larger, so this may be a read error. The CDR3 does not end in the conserved phenylalanine or tryptophan, so this is likely a read error. The chain couples TRBV7-9 to TRBJ1-4; D may be TRBD1 (6 bases). This CDR3 is 14 amino acids long. Trimming pared 5 bases from V and 5 bases from J, leaving 12 bases between. Germline CDR1 SEHNR, CDR2 FQNEAQ (reference sequence). DNA of the CDR3: TGTGCCAGCAGCCCAAGGGGGGGAAATGAAAAACTGTTTCTT. It is translated as CASSPRGGNEKLFL.

Note on this clonotype: This sequence may be a read error, since a much larger clone differs from it by one base. The gene calls are TRBV9 and TRBJ1-1; D is uncertain. Germline CDR1 reads SGDLS; CDR2 reads YYNGEE. Trimming pared 3 bases from V and 1 base from J, leaving 7 bases between. The CDR3 has 13 residues. This chain's CDR3 is CASSASENTEAFF. In nucleotides, the CDR3 is TGTGCCAGCAGCGCCAGCGAGAACACTGAAGCTTTCTTT. The full variable domain, rest sourced from reference TRBV9 and TRBJ1-1, is DSGVTQTPKHLITATGQRVTLRCSPRSGDLSVYWYQQSLDQGLQFLIQYYNGEERAKGNILERFSAQQFPDLHSELNLSSLELGDSALYFCASSASENTEAFFGQGTRLTVV.

The rearrangement joins TRBV10-3 to TRBJ2-7; D possibly corresponds to TRBD2 (6 bases). The CDR3 sequence is 13 residues long. In germline, CDR1 is ENHRY, CDR2 SYGVKD. V was cut by 6 bases and J by 0 bases, with 9 bases left in between. The CDR3 DNA sequence: TGTGCCATCAGCGCGGGACGCTCCTACGAGCAGTACTTC. It encodes CAISAGRSYEQYF.

This clonotype was observed a few times. A much larger clone differs from this one at a single base, so this may be a read error. The conserved final phenylalanine or tryptophan is absent from the CDR3, which likely points to a read error. V is TRBV5-5 and J is TRBJ2-7; TRBD2 aligns across 13 bases. Germline loops: CDR1 SGHKS, CDR2 YYEKEE (reference sequence). The CDR3 sequence is 15 residues long. J gave up 4 bases and V 2 bases, and 3 bases lay outside the gene matches. CDR3 sequence reads: CASSFGLAGVYEQYL. CDR3 in DNA: TGTGCCAGCAGCTTTGGACTAGCGGGAGTGTACGAGCAGTACCTC.

This clonotype was detected only once. V usage is TRBV29-1 and J usage is TRBJ1-2, with 7 bases fitting TRBD1. CDR3 size: 14 residues. The V segment lost 4 bases and the J segment 4 bases; nucleotides outside the gene matches: 9. CDR1 and CDR2 (germline): SQVTM, ANQGSEA. This CDR3 reads CSVGPGQIAYGYTF. In nucleotides, the CDR3 is TGCAGCGTTGGTCCGGGACAGATTGCCTATGGCTACACCTTC.

This clonotype has at least ten counts. The chain carries TRBV9 and TRBJ1-4; tentatively, D is TRBD1 (5 bases). CDR1 and CDR2 from the germline V gene are SGDLS and YYNGEE. Between the trimmed V and J ends, which lost 3 bases and 12 bases, there was a span of 18 bases. The CDR3 is 14 residues long. CDR3: CASSAFPSRGQLFF. The CDR3 nucleotides read TGTGCCAGCAGCGCGTTTCCCTCAAGGGGTCAACTGTTTTTT.

This chain uses TRBV24-1 with TRBJ2-7, with 11 bases matching TRBD2. V lost 3 bases to trimming and J lost 4 bases; unmatched junction nucleotides: 16. Germline CDR1 reads KGHDR; CDR2 reads SFDVKD. The CDR3 consists of 19 residues. The CDR3: CATSDPTGTSGQGQYEQYF. In DNA, the CDR3 is TGTGCCACCAGTGATCCCACCGGGACTAGCGGACAGGGTCAATACGAGCAGTACTTC.

The sample holds many counts of this clonotype. V gene TRBV5-4 combines with J gene TRBJ1-2, with 7 bases fitting TRBD1. CDR3 length: 13 amino acids. Germline CDR1 SGHNT, CDR2 YYREEE (reference sequence). J lost 6 bases, V lost 3 bases, and 5 bases had no gene match. The CDR3 protein is CASSYQDRDGYTF. For the CDR3, the DNA is TGTGCCAGCAGCTACCAAGACAGGGATGGCTACACCTTC.